These 25 T cell receptor beta chains originate from one sample sequenced in a study of PD-1 blockade in classical Hodgkin lymphoma. Brentuximab vedotin exposure varied among the patients, all of whom had relapsed after autologous stem cell transplantation. Data came from immunoSEQ multiplex PCR; TCRdb stores just in-frame clones and leaves some out. The table includes some 100,000 clones, roughly 91% detected once. This specimen consisted of peripheral blood mononuclear cells (PBMCs), obtained before the second cycle of nivolumab. These TCRs come from a human donor with classical Hodgkin lymphoma.

This clone was observed a single time. This chain links TRBV15 with TRBJ2-1, with D possibly being TRBD2 (5 bases). The CDR3 contains 16 residues. In germline, CDR1 is LNHNV, CDR2 YYDKDF (reference sequence). Between the trimmed V and J ends, which lost 3 bases and 8 bases, there was a span of 20 bases. CDR3 amino acids: CATSSGIKGAPDEQFF. CDR3 DNA sequence: TGTGCCACCAGCAGCGGGATTAAGGGAGCCCCAGATGAGCAGTTCTTC. The full variable domain, in which reference TRBV15 and TRBJ2-1 provide the parts outside the CDR3, is DAMVIQNPRYQVTQFGKPVTLSCSQTLNHNVMYWYQQKSSQAPKLLFHYYDKDFNNEADTPDNFQSRRPNTSFCFLDIRSPGLGDTAMYLCATSSGIKGAPDEQFFGPGTRLTVL.

This clone was detected once. The CDR3 DNA follows: TGTGCCAGCGGGGCAAACCCGAACACTGAAGCTTTCTTT. Translating it yields CASGANPNTEAFF. The V and J genes are TRBV6-5 and TRBJ1-1, with D maybe TRBD1 (5 bases). CDR3 length: 13 amino acids. The germline V gene encodes CDR1 MNHEY and CDR2 SVGAGI. V lost 8 bases and J lost 1, with 11 bases in between.

The rearrangement links TRBV6-1 to TRBJ1-1; 10 positions agree with TRBD1. The ends lost 7 bases at V and 3 bases at J; junction bases unmatched: 5. From germline, CDR1 is MNHNS and CDR2 SASEGT. The CDR3 covers 14 residues. CDR3 DNA sequence: TGTGCCAGCACCATAGGGACAGGGGACACTGAAGCTTTCTTT. Encoded protein: CASTIGTGDTEAFF.

Here the CDR3 DNA reads TGTGCCAGCCGCCCAGGGCCTCCGAACTACGAGCAGTACTTC. It codes for CASRPGPPNYEQYF. The chain carries TRBV6-5 and TRBJ2-7, with TRBD1 as a possible D gene (5 bases). Germline V gene data show CDR1 as MNHEY and CDR2 as SVGAGI. The CDR3 is 14 amino acids. V was clipped by 8 bases and J by 3 bases, with 17 bases between them.

The chain couples TRBV10-3 to TRBJ2-1, with 10 positions matching TRBD2. Germline assignment: CDR1 ENHRY and CDR2 SYGVKD. Losses at the gene ends were 4 bases for V and 4 bases for J; bases not matched to a gene: 16. This CDR3 comprises 19 residues. The CDR3 sequence: CAISAVSGGSYYWYNEQFF. The CDR3 region has the DNA TGTGCCATCAGTGCGGTTAGCGGGGGGTCCTACTATTGGTACAATGAGCAGTTCTTC.

J is TRBJ1-1 and V is TRBV15, with 7 positions matching TRBD1. The ends lost 4 bases at V and 4 bases at J; junction bases unmatched: 9. The CDR3 spans 15 residues. Germline V gives CDR1 LNHNV, CDR2 YYDKDF (reference sequence). The CDR3 bases are TGTGCCACCAGCAAAAGACAGGGAACTGCCACTGAAGCTTTCTTT. Translating gives CATSKRQGTATEAFF.

DNA of the CDR3: TGTGCCAGCAGCTTAAGTAGGGCAGCGCAGTATTTT. Protein product: CASSLSRAAQYF. The V and J genes are TRBV7-9 and TRBJ2-3; D call uncertain. CDR3 length: 12 residues. Trimming removed 2 bases from V and 10 bases from J, with 10 bases in between. Per the germline V gene, CDR1 is SEHNR and CDR2 is FQNEAQ (reference sequence).

This rearrangement joins TRBV7-9 to TRBJ1-1; the D gene is possibly TRBD1 (6 bases). V was trimmed by 5 bases and J by 3 bases, leaving 22 bases between them. The CDR3 extends over 17 amino acids. Germline CDR1 SEHNR, CDR2 FQNEAQ (reference sequence). CDR3 sequence reads: CASSEGVGALRDTEAFF. CDR3 nucleotide sequence: TGTGCCAGCAGCGAGGGGGTAGGGGCCCTCAGGGACACTGAAGCTTTCTTT. Combining the CDR3 with reference TRBV7-9 and TRBJ1-1 gives the whole variable domain DTGVSQNPRHKITKRGQNVTFRCDPISEHNRLYWYRQTLGQGPEFLTYFQNEAQLEKSRLLSDRFSAERPKGSFSTLEIQRTEQGDSAMYLCASSEGVGALRDTEAFFGQGTRLTVV.

Concerning this clone itself: Distinct nucleotide sequences in the sample also encode this CDR3. The rearrangement links TRBV5-1 to TRBJ1-3; D ambiguous. The CDR3 is made up of 15 amino acids. The germline V gene encodes CDR1 SGHRS and CDR2 YFSETQ. V shed 0 bases and J shed 0 bases, with 7 bases lying between them. As DNA, the CDR3 is TGCGCCAGCAGCTTGGACTCGTACTCTGGAAACACCATATATTTT. Amino acid sequence: CASSLDSYSGNTIYF.

This clone was observed a single time. The chain links TRBV9 to TRBJ1-6; unclear D gene. V was clipped by 0 bases and J by 5 bases, with 3 bases between them. CDR3 length: 13 residues. Germline values: CDR1 SGDLS, CDR2 YYNGEE. CDR3 sequence: CASSVAHNSPLHF. DNA of the CDR3: TGTGCCAGCAGCGTAGCGCATAATTCACCCCTCCACTTT.

This chain connects TRBV9 to TRBJ1-6; D is uncertain. The CDR3 contains 14 residues. CDR1 is SGDLS, CDR2 YYNGEE, per germline. Deletions cut 2 bases from V and 6 bases from J, with 9 bases between. Written as DNA, the CDR3 is TGTGCCAGCAGCGTGGGGATAGGTAATTCACCCCTCCACTTT. Its protein product is CASSVGIGNSPLHF.

The rearrangement joins TRBV29-1 to TRBJ1-2; tentatively, D is TRBD1 (5 bases). The germline CDR1 and CDR2 sequences are SQVTM and ANQGSEA. V lost 0 bases and J 4 bases, leaving 6 bases between the germline ends. The CDR3 length is 12 residues. Here the CDR3 DNA reads TGCAGCGTTGAAGATAGGGGCTATGGCTACACCTTC. This codes for CSVEDRGYGYTF.

Only a few counts were recorded for this clone. V and J are TRBV30 and TRBJ1-1, with 8 nucleotides matching TRBD1. Germline V gene data show CDR1 as GTSNPN and CDR2 as SVGIG (reference sequence). J lost 9 bases, V lost 3 bases, and 9 bases had no gene match. The CDR3 is made up of 13 amino acids. CDR3 amino acids: CAWRGQANPKAFF. The CDR3 region has the DNA TGTGCCTGGAGGGGACAGGCAAACCCTAAAGCTTTCTTT.

This clone has just a few counts. The CDR3 loop is CASSWEQGAQYGYTF. The CDR3 nucleotides are TGTGCCAGCAGCTGGGAACAGGGGGCGCAGTATGGCTACACCTTC. V gene TRBV5-8 combines with J gene TRBJ1-2, with TRBD1 identical over 9 bases. Germline CDR1 SGHTS, CDR2 YDEGEE. The CDR3 runs 15 residues. V shed 3 bases and J 5 bases; nucleotides not matched to a gene: 8.

The CDR3 DNA reads as TGTGCCAGTAGTATGGGGGCCACCGGGAACTACGAGCAGTACTTC. Protein product: CASSMGATGNYEQYF. The rearrangement joins TRBV19 to TRBJ2-7; D might be TRBD1 (6 bases). CDR3 length: 15 amino acids. Trimming left V 3 bases short and J 3 bases short, with 15 bases between. CDR1 and CDR2 from the germline V gene are LNHDA and SQIVND (reference sequence).

V and J are TRBV13 and TRBJ2-7, with a possible D match to TRBD2 (6 bases). This CDR3 has 14 residues. Germline-derived CDR1 and CDR2 are PRHDT and FYEKMQ (reference sequence). V was pared by 0 bases and J by 2 bases, with 8 bases between. The CDR3 is CASSLGASAYEQYF. In DNA, the CDR3 is TGTGCCAGCAGCTTAGGGGCTAGCGCCTACGAGCAGTACTTC.

The DNA for the CDR3 is TGTGCCAGCAGTTTGTGGGGTAGGCATCAGCCCCAGCATTTT. Encoded protein: CASSLWGRHQPQHF. The rearrangement links TRBV27 to TRBJ1-5; D gene unclear. This CDR3 contains 14 residues. Per the germline V gene, CDR1 is MNHEY and CDR2 is SMNVEV (reference sequence). V was trimmed by 3 bases and J by 5 bases, leaving 11 bases between them.

The rearrangement joins TRBV19 to TRBJ2-1; 9 bases map to TRBD1. Trimming at V came to 4 bases and at J to 9 bases, leaving 10 bases not matched to a gene. The CDR3 loop spans 15 amino acids. The germline gives CDR1 LNHDA, CDR2 SQIVND (reference sequence). Written as DNA, the CDR3 is TGTGCCAGTAGTACTGTTATCTCGACAGGGGGTGAGCAGTTCTTC. Its translation: CASSTVISTGGEQFF.

There are a few counts of this clone. The chain links TRBV4-3 to TRBJ2-5, with D possibly matching TRBD1 (5 bases). The CDR3 has 14 amino acids. Germline values: CDR1 LGHNA, CDR2 YSLEER. Trimming shortened V by 5 bases and J by 1 base, and 11 bases separated the two germline ends. The CDR3 spells CASSDRTFQETQYF. The CDR3, as DNA: TGCGCCAGCAGCGACAGAACCTTCCAAGAGACCCAGTACTTC.

The chain employs TRBV28 and TRBJ2-7; 7 nucleotides line up with TRBD1. From germline, CDR1 is MDHEN and CDR2 SYDVKM. The CDR3 length is 15 residues. V was pared by 5 bases and J by 2 bases, with 9 bases of the junction left unmatched. The CDR3 sequence: CASSTFRDRAYEQYF. Here the CDR3 DNA reads TGTGCCAGCAGTACATTCCGGGACAGAGCCTACGAGCAGTACTTC.

The chain combines TRBV18 with TRBJ1-1; unclear D gene. The CDR3 is made up of 15 amino acids. Germline V gene sequence: CDR1 KGHSH, CDR2 LQKENI. Trimming stripped 3 bases from V and 0 bases from J, with 11 bases between. In DNA, the CDR3 is TGTGCCAGCTCACCCTTAGCGTCGATGAACACTGAAGCTTTCTTT. Its translation is CASSPLASMNTEAFF.

The V and J genes are TRBV10-3 and TRBJ1-1; D unclear. The germline CDR1 and CDR2 sequences are ENHRY and SYGVKD. This CDR3 is built from 13 residues. Trimming left V 4 bases short and J 2 bases short, with 8 bases between. CDR3 protein: CAISGKDNTEAFF. CDR3 nucleotide sequence: TGTGCCATCAGTGGCAAGGATAACACTGAAGCTTTCTTT.

The chain carries TRBV14 and TRBJ1-1; no firm D call. Germline assignment: CDR1 SGHDN and CDR2 FVKESK. The CDR3 consists of 15 residues. The ends were cut back, 4 bases at V and 0 bases at J, with 12 bases in the middle. In nucleotides, the CDR3 is TGTGCCAGCAGCCCTTGGCTGGGAATGAACACTGAAGCTTTCTTT. Translation gives CASSPWLGMNTEAFF.

This clone is a singleton in its sample. As DNA, the CDR3 is TGTGCCAGCAGCTTAGAGTATTCGGGACAGTACCCCTACGAGCAGTACTTC. As protein: CASSLEYSGQYPYEQYF. This chain uses TRBV7-8 with TRBJ2-7; 7 bases are shared with TRBD1. V dropped 1 base and J dropped 2; count of bases not matched to a gene: 11. CDR1 and CDR2 (germline): SGHVS, FQNEAQ. The CDR3 runs to 17 residues.

This rearrangement joins TRBV5-1 to TRBJ2-7; 10 bases are a match to TRBD1. This CDR3 has 15 residues. J gave up 2 bases and V 4 bases, and 6 bases lay outside the gene matches. CDR1 is SGHRS and CDR2 is YFSETQ in the germline V gene. DNA of the CDR3: TGCGCCAGCAGCCAAGGACAGGGGGTGCCCTACGAGCAGTACTTC. Translation: CASSQGQGVPYEQYF.